This TCR beta chain derives from a study of T cell changes during pregnancy in multiple sclerosis. The germline CDR1 and CDR2 sequences are ENHRY and SYGVKD. The CDR3 covers 11 residues. Trimming took off 8 bases at V and 6 bases at J, with 10 bases between the two ends. The data were produced by immunoSEQ multiplex PCR, yet TCRdb's version contains in-frame clones alone and is incomplete. The data show approximately 58,000 clones, 92% seen once. This receptor was taken from a female donor in good health, enrolled as a control in a pregnancy study. Source: CD4+ T cells from peripheral blood mononuclear cells, taken after pregnancy. This chain connects TRBV10-3 to TRBJ1-2; possible D gene TRBD1, 5 bases. For the CDR3, the DNA is TGTGCCATCGAGCAGGGCCATGGCTACACCTTC. It translates to CAIEQGHGYTF.